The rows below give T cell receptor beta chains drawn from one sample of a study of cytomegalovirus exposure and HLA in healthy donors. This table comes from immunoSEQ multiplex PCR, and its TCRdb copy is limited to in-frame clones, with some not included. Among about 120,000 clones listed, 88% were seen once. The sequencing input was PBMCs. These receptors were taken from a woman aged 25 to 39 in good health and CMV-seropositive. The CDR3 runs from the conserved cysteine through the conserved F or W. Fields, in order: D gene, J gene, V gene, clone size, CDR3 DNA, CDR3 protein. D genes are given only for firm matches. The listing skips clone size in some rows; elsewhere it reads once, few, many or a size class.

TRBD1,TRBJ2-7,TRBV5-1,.,TGCGCCAGCAGCAGGGACAGGGAGTACGAGCAGTACTTC,CASSRDREYEQYF
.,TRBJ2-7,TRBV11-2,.,TGTGCCAGCAGCTTAGAGTCGACCGGGGCCTACGAGCAGTACTTC,CASSLESTGAYEQYF
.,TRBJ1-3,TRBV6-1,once,TGTGCCCCCAAACACCAGACAGCCTCTGGAAACACCATATATTTT,CAPKHQTASGNTIYF
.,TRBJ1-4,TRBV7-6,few,TGTGCCAGCAGCTTAGCGGGCAGTGGAGGGGAAAAACTGTTTTTT,CASSLAGSGGEKLFF
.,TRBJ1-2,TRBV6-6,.,TGTGCCAGCAGATCACAGGGTAGCGACTATGGCTACACCTTC,CASRSQGSDYGYTF
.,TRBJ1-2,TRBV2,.,TGTGCCAGCAGCCAGCGAGAGGGCCCATCTAACTATGGCTACACCTTC,CASSQREGPSNYGYTF
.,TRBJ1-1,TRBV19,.,TGTGCCAGTAATACCGGTAGGAACACTGAAGCTTTCTTT,CASNTGRNTEAFF
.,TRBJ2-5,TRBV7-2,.,TGTGCCAGCAGCCGGCCCACAGGGCTCCGAGAGACCCAGTACTTC,CASSRPTGLRETQYF
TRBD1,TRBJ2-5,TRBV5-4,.,TGTGCCAGCAGCGCGAACAGGGGAATGGAGGAGACCCAGTACTTC,CASSANRGMEETQYF
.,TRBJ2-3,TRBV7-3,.,TGTGCCAGCAGCAACACAGGGGATACGCAGTATTTT,CASSNTGDTQYF
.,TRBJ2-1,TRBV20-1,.,TGCAGTGCCAGGCGGGCGGGTGAGCAGTTCTTC,CSARRAGEQFF
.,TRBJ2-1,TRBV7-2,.,TGTGCCAGCAGCCCGCCCCGGGTTGAGCAGTTCTTC,CASSPPRVEQFF
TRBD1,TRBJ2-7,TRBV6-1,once,TGTGCCAGCAGTAAAACGGACAGGGGTTCCTACGAGCAGTACTTC,CASSKTDRGSYEQYF
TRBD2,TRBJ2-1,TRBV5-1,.,TGCGCCAGCAGCCCGGTCAGCGGGGGGTTCGGTGAGCAGTTCTTC,CASSPVSGGFGEQFF
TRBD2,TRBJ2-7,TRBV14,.,TGTGCCAGCAGCCTCGGGACTAGTAGGTACGAGCAGTACTTC,CASSLGTSRYEQYF
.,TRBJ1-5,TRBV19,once,TGTGCCAGTTCCCGGTCAGCGTATAGCAATCAGCCCCAGCATTTT,CASSRSAYSNQPQHF
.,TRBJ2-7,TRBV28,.,TGTGCCAGCAGCGTTTTCGACGAGCAGTACTTC,CASSVFDEQYF
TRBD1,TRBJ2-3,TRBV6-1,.,TGTGCCAGCAGCACAGGGGTTAGGGAATCAGATACGCAGTATTTT,CASSTGVRESDTQYF
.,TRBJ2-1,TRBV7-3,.,TGTGCCAGCAGCCCCCCCCGAAGCGATGAGCAGTTCTTC,CASSPPRSDEQFF
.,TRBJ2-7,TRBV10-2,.,TGCGCCAGCAGTGAGTCCCTAGCGAGGCTCTACGAGCAGTACTTC,CASSESLARLYEQYF
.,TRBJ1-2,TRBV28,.,TGTGCCACCAGGATGGAAGGGGCTGGCTATGGCTACACCTTC,CATRMEGAGYGYTF
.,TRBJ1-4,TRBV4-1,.,TGCGCCAGCAGCCAGGGAGAAACTGAAAAACTGTTTTTT,CASSQGETEKLFF
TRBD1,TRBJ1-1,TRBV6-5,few,TGTGCCAGCAGTTACTCGAGCGGACAGGGACAAGCTTTCTTT,CASSYSSGQGQAFF
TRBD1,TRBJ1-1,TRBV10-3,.,TGTGCCATCAGTGCAATAGACCAGGGGGGCACTGAAGCTTTCTTT,CAISAIDQGGTEAFF
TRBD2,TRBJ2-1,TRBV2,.,TGTGCCAGCAGTGAACTCGGCGGGAGCTCCTACAATGAGCAGTTCTTC,CASSELGGSSYNEQFF
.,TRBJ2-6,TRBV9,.,TGTGCCAGCAGCATACCCCTCCGGGACACCGTTTACTCTGGGGCCAACGTCCTGACTTTC,CASSIPLRDTVYSGANVLTF
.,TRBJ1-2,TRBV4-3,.,TGCGCCAGCAGCCGGGGGCCCTGGAGAACCTTC,CASSRGPWRTF
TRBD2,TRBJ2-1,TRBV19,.,TGTGCCAGTAGTACCACGAGATGGACTAGCGGGACGTACAATGAGCAGTTCTTC,CASSTTRWTSGTYNEQFF
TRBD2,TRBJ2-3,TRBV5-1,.,TGCGCCAGCAGCTTGGCCTCCGGGAGGGGCACAGATACGCAGTATTTT,CASSLASGRGTDTQYF
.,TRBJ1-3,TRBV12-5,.,TGTGCTAGTGGTTTGGATGGAGGAAGCCCCGGAAACACCATATATTTT,CASGLDGGSPGNTIYF
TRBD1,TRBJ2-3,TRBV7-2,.,TGTGCCAGCAGAGGGACAGGCACAGATACGCAGTATTTT,CASRGTGTDTQYF
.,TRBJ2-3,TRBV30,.,TGTGCCTGGAGTGTAAATGCCCAGGTGGCGGATACGCAGTATTTT,CAWSVNAQVADTQYF
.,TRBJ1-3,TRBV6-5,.,TGTGCCAGCAGTCGGCGGGTCGGAGGAAACACCATATATTTT,CASSRRVGGNTIYF
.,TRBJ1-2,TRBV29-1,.,TGCAGCGTTGAGGGTACAGATAACTATGGCTACACCTTC,CSVEGTDNYGYTF
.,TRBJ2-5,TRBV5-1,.,TGCGCCAGCAGCCTATCTAGGGGGGAGACCCAGTACTTC,CASSLSRGETQYF
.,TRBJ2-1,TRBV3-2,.,TGTGCCAGCAGCCCTACCCAGTTCTTC,CASSPTQFF
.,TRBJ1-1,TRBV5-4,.,TGTGCCAGCAGCTTGGAGCTGGGGGGGCGCACTGAAGCTTTCTTT,CASSLELGGRTEAFF